This T cell receptor (beta chain) is from a study of cytomegalovirus exposure and HLA in healthy donors. CDR3 size: 14 residues. Germline loops: CDR1 SGHNT, CDR2 YENEEA. V trimming: 4 bases; J trimming: 3 bases; junction bases outside the gene matches: 3. Findings and limits, study-wide: Later analysis identified a missense DCLRE1C variant that was linked to TCR beta V- and J-gene trimming. An analysis done earlier found most TCR beta V segments productive about 87% or about 30% of the time.

PCR used 60 Vbeta primers and 13 Jbeta primers. Assay: immunoSEQ multiplex PCR; the TCRdb copy retains only in-frame clones and omits some. The clone table shows about 150,000 clones, with the ten largest holding 2.1%. Of note for this clone: Its antigen is unknown.

The study sampled nominally healthy donors, though unrecorded immune exposures were likely. The chain employs TRBV11-3 and TRBJ1-5; TRBD1 matches at 7 bases. This clonotype was obtained from a man aged 30 to 45 in good health and CMV-seronegative. Sequencing was done on a sample of PBMCs. The CDR3 sequence: CASSSTGDNQPQHF. The DNA of the CDR3 is TGTGCCAGCAGCTCCACAGGGGACAATCAGCCCCAGCATTTT.